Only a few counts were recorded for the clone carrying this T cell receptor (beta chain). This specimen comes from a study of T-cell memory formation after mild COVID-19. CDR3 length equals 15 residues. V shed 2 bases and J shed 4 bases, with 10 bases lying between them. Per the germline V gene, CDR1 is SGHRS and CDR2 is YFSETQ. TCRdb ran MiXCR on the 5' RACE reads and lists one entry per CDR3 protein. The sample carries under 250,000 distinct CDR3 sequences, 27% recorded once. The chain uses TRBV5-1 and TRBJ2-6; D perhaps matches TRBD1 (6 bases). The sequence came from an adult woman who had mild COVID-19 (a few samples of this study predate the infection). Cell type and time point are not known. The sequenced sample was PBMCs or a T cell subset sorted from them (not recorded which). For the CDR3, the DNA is TGCGCCAGCAGCTTTACAGGGATCGGGGCCAACGTCCTGACTTTC. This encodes CASSFTGIGANVLTF.